These 5 T cell receptor beta chains share one sample of origin, sequenced in a study of T cell responses to AZD1222 COVID-19 vaccine. Data came from immunoSEQ multiplex PCR; TCRdb stores just in-frame clones and leaves some out. Of 250,000 to 300,000 clones in the sample, 90% to 95% were seen once. The sample here was peripheral blood, taken 28 days after the second AZD1222 dose. The receptor set was obtained from an adult who received the AZD1222 COVID-19 vaccine.

This clone was counted once. The rearrangement uses TRBV12-3 or TRBV12-4 and TRBJ1-2, with unresolved D. Between the trimmed V and J ends, which lost 2 bases and 4 bases, there was a span of 8 bases. This CDR3 region has 13 residues. The DNA of the CDR3 is TGTGCCAGCAGTTTACAGGTCCTCTATGGCTACACCTTC. Its translation: CASSLQVLYGYTF.

This clone was counted once. This chain connects TRBV3-1 (or the pseudogene TRBV3-2) to TRBJ1-3; TRBD1 aligns across 7 bases. In germline, CDR1 is LGHDT, CDR2 YNNKEL (reference sequence). The CDR3 has 17 residues. Trimming cost V 5 bases and J 2 bases; bases outside gene matches: 12. CDR3 sequence reads: CASSSTQTGFTGNTIYF. In DNA, the CDR3 is TGTGCCAGCAGCTCAACCCAGACAGGGTTCACTGGAAACACCATATATTTT.

The DNA for the CDR3 is TGTGCCAGCGGACAGGGATCCAAAAACATTCAGTACTTC. Translation: CASGQGSKNIQYF. The rearrangement joins TRBV7-9 to TRBJ2-4; the match to TRBD1 covers 8 bases. CDR1 and CDR2 (germline): SEHNR, FQNEAQ (reference sequence). The CDR3 is 13 residues long. With V trimmed by 8 bases and J by 2 bases, 2 bases remained unmatched.

V is TRBV2 and J is TRBJ1-1, with 7 positions matching TRBD1. The CDR3 is 15 residues long. Per the germline V gene, CDR1 is SNHLY and CDR2 is FYNNEI. With 7 bases clipped from V and 4 bases from J, the junction kept 12 bases outside the gene matches. For the CDR3, the DNA is TGTGCCAGCAACCGCCCGGACAGGCCGGGCACTGAAGCTTTCTTT. It yields the protein CASNRPDRPGTEAFF.

On this clone: Other DNA sequences in the same sample also yield this CDR3. The gene calls are TRBV12-3 or TRBV12-4 and TRBJ1-2; 7 bases align to TRBD1. Unmatched junction bases numbered 3, after V lost 1 base and J lost 7 bases. CDR3 size: 13 residues. CDR3 DNA sequence: TGTGCCAGCAGTTTAGGGACAGGTGTTGGCTACACCTTC. It codes for CASSLGTGVGYTF.